Shown below are 30 T cell receptor beta chains from a single sample sequenced in a study of regulatory T cells in long-lasting Graves disease. The time point denotes: newly diagnosed GD, antithyroid drugs for less than 3 months. Making the TCR library involved RNA that had been extracted from PBMCs. CDR3-region Arm-PCR and iRepertoire HTBI primers produced the TCR beta libraries. TCRdb analysed the multiplex PCR reads with MiXCR anew, one entry per CDR3 protein. This table holds about 240,000 distinct CDR3 sequences, roughly 21% found once. The sample here was peripheral blood mononuclear cells (PBMCs), taken at new diagnosis, from a patient treated with antithyroid drugs. These receptors all come from a female donor with Graves disease.

At least ten counts were recorded for this clonotype. V gene TRBV6-2 or TRBV6-3 combines with J gene TRBJ2-6; TRBD1 is a possible D gene (6 bases). The CDR3 is 15 amino acids. Germline V gives CDR1 MNHEY, CDR2 SVGEGT. V dropped 7 bases and J dropped 2 bases, with 12 bases sitting between them. The CDR3, as DNA: TGTGCCAGCAAACCCACAGGGACTGGGGCCAACGTCCTGACTTTC. Its translation is CASKPTGTGANVLTF.

This clonotype was counted many times. The genes are TRBV28 and TRBJ2-7; 12 bases fit TRBD1. Germline V gene sequence: CDR1 MDHEN, CDR2 SYDVKM. The V and J ends lost 2 bases and 5 bases, in that order; junction bases with no gene match: 4. This CDR3 spans 15 amino acids. The CDR3 coding sequence is TGTGCCAGCAGTTTAGAGGGACAGGGGGCCCACGAGCAGTACTTC. It translates to CASSLEGQGAHEQYF.

V is TRBV28 and J is TRBJ2-1, with D perhaps TRBD1 or TRBD2 (6 bases each). CDR1 and CDR2 from the germline V gene are MDHEN and SYDVKM. Trimming removed 4 bases from V and 8 bases from J, with 18 bases in between. The CDR3 length is 15 residues. As DNA, the CDR3 is TGTGCCAGCAGTTACGGCCGGGGGCCTATCGATGAGCAGTTCTTC. Translation: CASSYGRGPIDEQFF.

As regards this clonotype: One end of the junction fails to match germline, which may point to a read error. V gene TRBV3-1 combines with J gene TRBJ2-5, with a tentative D call TRBD1 (6 bases). Germline CDR1 and CDR2: LGHDT and YNNKEL (reference sequence). The CDR3 is made up of 14 amino acids. CDR3 bases: TGTGCCAGCAGCCAGGGGACAAACCAAGAGATCCAGTACTTC. It encodes CASSQGTNQEIQYF.

This rearrangement joins TRBV4-1 to TRBJ1-2; 7 nucleotides match TRBD1. There are 14 residues in the CDR3. V was clipped by 6 bases and J by 0 bases; unmatched bases: 4. From germline, CDR1 is MGHRA and CDR2 YSYEKL. The CDR3 DNA reads TGCGCCAGCAGACCCGGGACAGCTAACTATGGCTACACCTTC. Its translation is CASRPGTANYGYTF.

This clonotype was seen many times. The chain uses TRBV7-2 and TRBJ2-1; D might be TRBD1 (5 bases). V lost 5 bases to trimming and J lost 0 bases, with 14 bases between them. Germline values: CDR1 SGHTA, CDR2 FQGNSA. The CDR3 is made up of 16 amino acids. CDR3 in DNA: TGTGCCAGCAGCCCCGGACAAGCCGCCTCCTACAATGAGCAGTTCTTC. As protein: CASSPGQAASYNEQFF.

Details on this clonotype: A read error is likely here: a far larger clone is one base away. This chain connects TRBV6-1 to TRBJ2-5; D might be TRBD1 (6 bases). The V and J ends lost 4 bases and 5 bases respectively, with 14 bases between them. Germline CDR1 is MNHNS and CDR2 is SASEGT. This CDR3 is built from 14 residues. This CDR3 reads CASSGGPTGETQYF. CDR3 DNA sequence: TGTGCCAGCAGTGGGGGGCCCACCGGGGAGACCCAGTACTTC.

V usage is TRBV24-1 and J usage is TRBJ2-2, with D hard to call. V was pared by 1 base and J by 3 bases, with 5 bases between. The V gene's germline CDR1 is KGHDR and CDR2 SFDVKD. The CDR3 sequence is 14 residues long. CDR3 coding DNA: TGTGCCACCAGTGATTTTTACCACACCGGGGAGCTGTTTTTT. This encodes CATSDFYHTGELFF.

The CDR3 DNA sequence: TGTGCCAGCAGGGGAAGACAGCTGAACACTGAAGCTTTCTTT. Protein product: CASRGRQLNTEAFF. This chain joins TRBV11-3 and TRBJ1-1; D possibly corresponds to TRBD1 (5 bases). The CDR3 extends over 14 amino acids. Germline CDR1 reads SGHNT; CDR2 reads YENEEA. The V end lost 6 bases, the J end lost 0 bases, and 11 bases lay between the germline ends.

At least ten counts were recorded for this clonotype. V gene TRBV18 combines with J gene TRBJ1-6; D remains ambiguous. With 4 bases removed from V and 6 bases from J, the gap between germline ends came to 10 bases. The CDR3 is 14 amino acids. The germline gives CDR1 KGHSH, CDR2 LQKENI. CDR3: CASSRSRGNSPLHF. The CDR3, as DNA: TGTGCCAGCTCACGCAGCCGCGGTAATTCACCCCTCCACTTT.

This clonotype was found many times. The CDR3 DNA follows: TGCAGTGCTAGAGATAGGGGGGCTGAAGCTTTCTTT. It specifies CSARDRGAEAFF. This chain links TRBV20-1 with TRBJ1-1, with D possibly matching TRBD1 (6 bases). Germline loops: CDR1 DFQATT, CDR2 SNEGSKA (reference sequence). Deletions cut 0 bases from V and 6 bases from J, with 8 bases between. The CDR3 is 12 residues long.

CDR3 sequence: CASSPNRGYEQYF. CDR3 nucleotide sequence: TGTGCCAGCAGCCCAAACAGGGGATACGAGCAGTACTTC. The genes are TRBV3-1 and TRBJ2-7, with 7 bases fitting TRBD1. CDR3 length: 13 residues. Germline CDR1 and CDR2: LGHDT and YNNKEL (reference sequence). J was trimmed by 4 bases and V by 4 bases; bases with no gene match: 4.

The V gene is TRBV30, the J gene TRBJ2-3; D might be TRBD2 (5 bases). The V end was cut by 4 bases, the J end by 1 base, with 9 bases between. The CDR3 covers 13 residues. Germline V gene lookup returns CDR1 GTSNPN and CDR2 SVGIG (reference sequence). CDR3 DNA sequence: TGTGCCTGGACCGTCGGGGGCACAGATACGCAGTATTTT. Residues: CAWTVGGTDTQYF. The whole variable domain, filled in from reference TRBV30 and TRBJ2-3, reads SQTIHQWPATLVQPVGSPLSLECTVEGTSNPNLYWYRQAAGRGLQLLFYSVGIGQISSEVPQNLSASRPQDRQFILSSKKLLLSDSGFYLCAWTVGGTDTQYFGPGTRLTVL.

V and J are TRBV27 and TRBJ2-5; 7 positions agree with TRBD1. There are 15 residues in the CDR3. Trimming took 6 bases from V and 2 from J; bases not matched to a gene: 9. Germline CDR1 MNHEY, CDR2 SMNVEV (reference sequence). The CDR3 DNA reads TGTGCCAGCAGCAAAACGGGACAGCCACAAGAGACCCAGTACTTC. It translates to CASSKTGQPQETQYF.

This clonotype showed up just a few times. This chain joins TRBV5-1 and TRBJ2-2, with a tentative D call TRBD2 (5 bases). The CDR3 length is 13 residues. Germline V CDR1 and CDR2: SGHRS, YFSETQ. The V end was cut by 2 bases, the J end by 7 bases, with 9 bases between. The DNA of the CDR3 is TGCGCCAGCAGCTTCGGGGTCGGCGGGGAGCTGTTTTTT. This gives the protein CASSFGVGGELFF.

This clonotype has only a few counts. The gene calls are TRBV10-3 and TRBJ2-1; D may be TRBD2 (6 bases). Germline V gene data show CDR1 as ENHRY and CDR2 as SYGVKD. The CDR3 sequence is 14 residues long. The V and J ends lost 8 bases and 0 bases respectively, with 11 bases between them. In nucleotides, the CDR3 is TGTGCCATCCGGGAGCGGAACTCCTACAATGAGCAGTTCTTC. The encoded protein is CAIRERNSYNEQFF.

There are many counts of this clonotype. The rearrangement uses TRBV6-5 and TRBJ1-6; TRBD1 is a possible D gene (5 bases). This CDR3 contains 14 residues. Germline V gene lookup returns CDR1 MNHEY and CDR2 SVGAGI. V lost 4 bases, J lost 8 bases, and 12 bases lay in between. For the CDR3, the DNA is TGTGCCAGCAGTTCCGGGGGAAGGCATTCACCCCTCCACTTT. Residues: CASSSGGRHSPLHF.

The rearrangement links TRBV27 to TRBJ2-1, with TRBD2 matching 11 bases. CDR1 is MNHEY, CDR2 SMNVEV, per germline (reference sequence). The ends lost 6 bases at V and 7 bases at J; junction bases unmatched: 2. The CDR3 has 13 residues. For the CDR3, the DNA is TGTGCCAGCAGGACTAGCGGGATGAATGAGCAGTTCTTC. Translated, it gives CASRTSGMNEQFF.

The count of this clonotype is one. A far more abundant clone sits one base away, making this likely a read error. The chain recombines TRBV7-2 with TRBJ2-1; TRBD1 matches at 12 bases. The J call could be wrong; TRBJ2-5 is a better fit for the DNA end. CDR3 length equals 15 residues. Germline CDR1 is SGHTA and CDR2 is FQGNSA. DNA of the CDR3: TGTGCCAGCAGCAACCGGGACAGGGGGCAGGATACCCAGTACTTC. Amino acid sequence: CASSNRDRGQDTQYF.

The chain uses TRBV6-2 or TRBV6-3 and TRBJ2-1; D remains ambiguous. Gene TRBJ2-5 matches the end of the DNA better, so the J call may be wrong. Germline V gene lookup returns CDR1 MNHEY and CDR2 SVGEGT. The CDR3 has 12 residues. The CDR3 DNA follows: TGTGCCAGCAGTTATGGGCTAAAGACCCAGTACTTC. It encodes CASSYGLKTQYF.

This clonotype was counted between two and nine times. This chain joins TRBV6-1 and TRBJ1-2; TRBD1 matches 9 bases. Per the germline V gene, CDR1 is MNHNS and CDR2 is SASEGT. The V and J ends lost 7 bases and 3 bases, in that order; junction bases with no gene match: 6. The CDR3 runs 14 residues. CDR3 bases: TGTGCCAGCACACGGGACAGGGATGACTATGGCTACACCTTC. This codes for CASTRDRDDYGYTF.

J is TRBJ2-3 and V is TRBV9; the match to TRBD2 covers 11 bases. The CDR3 runs to 16 residues. Trimming took 0 bases from V and 1 from J; bases not matched to a gene: 1. Germline V CDR1 and CDR2: SGDLS, YYNGEE. CDR3 coding DNA: TGTGCCAGCAGCGTAGATAGCGGGAGGGGCACAGATACGCAGTATTTT. Residues: CASSVDSGRGTDTQYF.

This clonotype was seen many times. The J gene is TRBJ1-1, the V gene TRBV7-9; D is unclear. Per the germline V gene, CDR1 is SEHNR and CDR2 is FQNEAQ (reference sequence). The CDR3 is made up of 17 amino acids. V gave up 7 bases and J gave up 6 bases, with 27 bases separating them. The CDR3 sequence: CASNGIFMDEIPPEAFF. The CDR3 DNA is TGTGCCAGCAACGGTATTTTCATGGACGAAATACCGCCTGAAGCTTTCTTT.

This clonotype was seen more than once but under ten times. The chain recombines TRBV20-1 with TRBJ1-1; D unresolved. The CDR3 length is 9 residues. CDR1 is DFQATT, CDR2 SNEGSKA, per germline (reference sequence). CDR3: CRAGTEAFF. In DNA, the CDR3 is TGCAGGGCGGGGACTGAAGCTTTCTTT.

In its sample, this clonotype was seen a few times. The V call is TRBV19, the J call TRBJ2-3; the D is unclear. Germline lookup yields CDR1 LNHDA and CDR2 SQIVND (reference sequence). V was trimmed by 10 bases and J by 2 bases, leaving 4 bases between them. The CDR3 spans 10 residues. This CDR3 is CATFTDTQYF. The CDR3 DNA reads as TGTGCCACCTTCACAGATACGCAGTATTTT.

This clonotype showed up many times. The rearrangement joins TRBV9 to TRBJ2-3; 10 bases are shared with TRBD1. V lost 4 bases to trimming and J lost 3 bases; unmatched junction nucleotides: 5. CDR3 length: 15 amino acids. In germline, CDR1 is SGDLS, CDR2 YYNGEE. CDR3 DNA: TGTGCCAGCAGCACAGGGACAGGGGAAACAGATACGCAGTATTTT. It encodes CASSTGTGETDTQYF.

The chain uses TRBV30 and TRBJ2-7, with D tentatively TRBD2 (6 bases). Trimming removed 4 bases at V and 0 bases at J, with 13 bases between. The CDR3 sequence is 14 residues long. Germline-derived CDR1 and CDR2 are GTSNPN and SVGIG (reference sequence). The chain's CDR3 is CAWNRELPSYEQYF. DNA of the CDR3: TGTGCCTGGAACCGGGAGCTCCCCTCCTACGAGCAGTACTTC.

This clonotype was counted ten times or more. This chain connects TRBV12-3 or TRBV12-4 to TRBJ2-1, with D perhaps matching TRBD1 (5 bases). CDR3 length: 13 amino acids. V was cut by 7 bases and J by 4 bases, with 11 bases left in between. The chain's CDR3 is CASTWGSYNEQFF. As DNA, the CDR3 is TGTGCCAGCACCTGGGGCTCTTACAATGAGCAGTTCTTC.

The V call is TRBV4-1, the J call TRBJ1-5; TRBD1 might be the D (6 bases). Germline assignment: CDR1 MGHRA and CDR2 YSYEKL. The V end was cut by 0 bases, the J end by 5 bases, with 11 bases between. This CDR3 has 15 amino acids. CDR3 bases: TGCGCCAGCAGCCAAGAGGGGGCAAGAGATCAGCCCCAGCATTTT. It is translated as CASSQEGARDQPQHF.

This clonotype was counted at least ten times. Compared with germline, one end of the junction differs, possibly owing to a read error. V and J are TRBV5-1 and TRBJ1-2, with 8 bases identical to TRBD1. This CDR3 contains 15 residues. CDR1 is SGHRS, CDR2 YFSETQ, per germline. The CDR3 coding sequence is TGTGCCAGCAGCCCTCAGACAGGGGATTCCTATGGCTACACCTTC. This codes for CASSPQTGDSYGYTF.